The clone carrying this T cell receptor (beta chain) was detected only a few times. As processed by the authors: It was from reference gene primer amplification that nucleated cell counts were estimated. The repertoire was sequenced with immunoSEQ multiplex PCR; TCRdb's copy has only in-frame clones and lacks some. The DNA gave D and trimming, while V, J and clone size come from that table. The profile shows 30,000 to 40,000 clones, 85% to 95% of them singletons. The data derive from a study of blood T cell repertoires in COVID-19. About the study: Whether acute or convalescent, the COVID-19 samples came from the United States, Italy and Spain. Sample material is recorded as cDNA or gDNA derived from T cells, B-cell-depleted T cells, or PBMCs.

Germline trimming cut 7 bases from V and 3 bases from J; bases unmatched to any gene: 9. The germline V gene encodes CDR1 MNHEY and CDR2 SVGAGI. This CDR3 is built from 15 residues. The sequenced material came from peripheral blood. This TCR came from a male donor with active COVID-19. The rearrangement links TRBV6-5 to TRBJ1-5; 7 bases are shared with TRBD1. CDR3 bases: TGTGCCAGCAAACAGGGGAAGTGGGACAATCAGCCCCAGCATTTT. It yields the protein CASKQGKWDNQPQHF.